This TCR beta chain came from a study of cytomegalovirus exposure and HLA in healthy donors. Study-level background: HLA-typed donors were the source of 83 million or so unique TCRs held in an early data release. Notes on the study in general: Rare sequences made up most TCRs, while some public TCRs were found in many donors.

Comment on this clone: The antigen remains undetermined.

The PCR made use of 60 Vbeta and 13 Jbeta primers. The assay was immunoSEQ multiplex PCR, and TCRdb's table has in-frame clones only and misses some. This sample's table reports 100,000 to 150,000 clones. It was healthy bone marrow donors who served as donors. With 6 bases clipped from V and 2 bases from J, the junction kept 7 bases outside the gene matches. CDR1 is SNHLY, CDR2 FYNNEI, per germline. The CDR3 loop spans 14 amino acids. The rearrangement uses TRBV2 and TRBJ2-7; 7 positions agree with TRBD1. Sequencing was performed on PBMCs. The source of this sequence is a man aged 25 to 40 in good health and CMV-seronegative. CDR3 in amino acids: CASSERTGTYEQYF. The CDR3 DNA reads TGTGCCAGCAGCGAAAGGACAGGAACCTACGAGCAGTACTTC.